The 2 T cell receptor beta chains below all came from one sample that was sequenced in a study of blood T cell repertoires in COVID-19. The data were produced by immunoSEQ multiplex PCR, yet TCRdb's version contains in-frame clones alone and is incomplete. Here the sample spans about 310,000 clones, about nine tenths being singletons. The sample taken for sequencing was peripheral blood. Source of these receptors: a middle-aged man with active or convalescent COVID-19.

This clone was recorded a few times. The chain combines TRBV6-2 or TRBV6-3 with TRBJ1-2; 12 bases align to TRBD1. The CDR3 runs 14 residues. Germline V gene lookup returns CDR1 MNHEY and CDR2 SVGEGT. The V segment lost 6 bases and the J segment 6 bases; nucleotides outside the gene matches: 5. CDR3 sequence (DNA): TGTGCCAGCAGCTGGGACAGGGGGCTGGATGGCTACACCTTC. Its translation is CASSWDRGLDGYTF.

In this sample, this clone turned up once. The chain employs TRBV5-1 and TRBJ2-2, with TRBD1 matching over 8 bases. The germline V gene has CDR1 SGHRS and CDR2 YFSETQ. V shed 5 bases and J 1 base; nucleotides not matched to a gene: 7. CDR3 size: 16 residues. DNA of the CDR3: TGCGCCAGCAGTTTCTGGACAGGGAAGAACACCGGGGAGCTGTTTTTT. Translating it yields CASSFWTGKNTGELFF.